A single sample is the source of the 8 T cell receptor beta chains below, sequenced in a study of OX40 agonist ivuxolimab in advanced cancers. Library method: the immunoSEQ multiplex PCR assay. Not all clones reach the TCRdb copy of this immuneACCESS table, which keeps in-frame sequences only. Checked studies attribute under half of the gap to unresolved V genes and leave the rest unexplained. This sample is represented by over 55,000 clones; about nine tenths of them were singletons. Around 1.9% of the sample lies in the top ten. The specimen comprised CD4+ or CD8+ T cells sorted from blood, sampled in a trial of the OX40 agonist ivuxolimab. The receptors were sampled from an adult with an advanced solid tumor such as melanoma, head and neck, liver or kidney cancer.

The chain combines TRBV7-9 with TRBJ2-2; 8 bases are a match to TRBD1. The CDR3 is made up of 15 amino acids. The V gene end was trimmed by 5 bases and the J gene end by 6 bases; junction bases not matched to a gene: 8. The germline V gene encodes CDR1 SEHNR and CDR2 FQNEAQ (reference sequence). The CDR3 sequence is CASSGSQGASGELFF. CDR3 nucleotide sequence: TGTGCCAGCAGCGGGAGTCAGGGGGCTTCCGGGGAGCTGTTTTTT.

The gene calls are TRBV18 and TRBJ1-1, with 12 bases aligning to TRBD1. The CDR3 covers 15 residues. Germline V gene lookup returns CDR1 KGHSH and CDR2 LQKENI. V lost 3 bases to trimming and J lost 5 bases; unmatched junction nucleotides: 4. CDR3 residues: CASSPGGQGATEAFF. DNA for the CDR3: TGTGCCAGCTCACCGGGGGGACAGGGGGCGACTGAAGCTTTCTTT.

There are a few counts of this clone. The junction and the germline gene differ at one end; a read error may be behind it. The sample has other DNA sequences that encode this CDR3 too. The CDR3 nucleotides are TGTGCTAGCAGCCTGGGGACGAACACTGAAGCTTTCTTT. It specifies CASSLGTNTEAFF. The rearrangement uses TRBV7-7 and TRBJ1-1; possibly TRBD1 for D (5 bases). Germline-derived CDR1 and CDR2 are SSHAT and FNYEAQ (reference sequence). The CDR3 sequence is 13 residues long.

This clone was seen more than once but under ten times. This chain links TRBV6-1 with TRBJ2-7; D call uncertain. CDR1 and CDR2 from the germline V gene are MNHNS and SASEGT. The CDR3 is 13 amino acids. V lost 4 bases, J lost 5 bases, and 12 bases lay in between. The CDR3 here is CASSVDPRDEQYF. CDR3 nucleotides: TGTGCCAGCAGTGTGGATCCGAGAGACGAGCAGTACTTC.

The table lists this clone with a count of one. This chain connects TRBV16 to TRBJ2-5; a possible D gene is TRBD1 (6 bases). Trimming shortened V by 0 bases and J by 5 bases, and 13 bases separated the two germline ends. Germline V CDR1 and CDR2: KGHSY, FQNENV. The CDR3 contains 15 residues. In DNA form, the CDR3 reads TGTGCCAGCAGCCAATCGACTTGGGGGCGGGAGACCCAGTACTTC. Residues: CASSQSTWGRETQYF.

The gene calls are TRBV19 and TRBJ1-1; 8 nucleotides match TRBD1. Germline trimming cut 3 bases from V and 4 bases from J; bases unmatched to any gene: 4. This CDR3 has 14 residues. The V gene's germline CDR1 is LNHDA and CDR2 SQIVND (reference sequence). DNA for the CDR3: TGTGCCAGTAGTATGGGGACAGGTGGCACTGAAGCTTTCTTT. Amino acid sequence: CASSMGTGGTEAFF.

This sequence joins TRBV6-5 and TRBJ2-7, with D tentatively TRBD1 (5 bases). The germline V and J ends were trimmed by 2 bases and 3 bases, with 11 bases remaining between them. The CDR3 loop spans 14 amino acids. Germline CDR1 is MNHEY and CDR2 is SVGAGI. CDR3 sequence: CASSYDRPSYEQYF. DNA of the CDR3: TGTGCCAGCAGTTACGACAGACCGAGCTACGAGCAGTACTTC.

This clone was recorded once. V usage is TRBV27 and J usage is TRBJ2-3, with D perhaps given as TRBD1 or TRBD2 (6 bases each). Germline V gene lookup returns CDR1 MNHEY and CDR2 SMNVEV (reference sequence). The CDR3 runs 15 residues. Trimming cost V 2 bases and J 4 bases, with 13 bases left between them. In nucleotides, the CDR3 is TGTGCCAGCAGTTTAAAGGGGGGACCTGCAGATACGCAGTATTTT. Amino acids: CASSLKGGPADTQYF.